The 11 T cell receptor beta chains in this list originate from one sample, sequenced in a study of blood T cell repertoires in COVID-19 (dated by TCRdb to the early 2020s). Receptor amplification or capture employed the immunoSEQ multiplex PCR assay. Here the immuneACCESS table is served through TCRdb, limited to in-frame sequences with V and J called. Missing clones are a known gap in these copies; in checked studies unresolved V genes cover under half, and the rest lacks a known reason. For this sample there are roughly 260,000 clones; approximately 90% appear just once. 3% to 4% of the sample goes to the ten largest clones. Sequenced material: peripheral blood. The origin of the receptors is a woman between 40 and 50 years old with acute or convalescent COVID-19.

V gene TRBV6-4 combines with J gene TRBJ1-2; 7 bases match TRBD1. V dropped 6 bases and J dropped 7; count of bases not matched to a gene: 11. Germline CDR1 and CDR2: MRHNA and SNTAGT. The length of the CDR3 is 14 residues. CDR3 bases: TGTGCCAGCAGGCCCTTTGCAGGGGGGAGTGGCTACACCTTC. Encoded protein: CASRPFAGGSGYTF.

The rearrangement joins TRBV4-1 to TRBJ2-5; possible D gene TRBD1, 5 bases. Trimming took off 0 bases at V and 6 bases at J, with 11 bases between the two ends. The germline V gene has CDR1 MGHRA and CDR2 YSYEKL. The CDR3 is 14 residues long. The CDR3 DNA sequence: TGCGCCAGCAGCCAAGACGCCAGGGTGAAGACCCAGTACTTC. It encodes CASSQDARVKTQYF.

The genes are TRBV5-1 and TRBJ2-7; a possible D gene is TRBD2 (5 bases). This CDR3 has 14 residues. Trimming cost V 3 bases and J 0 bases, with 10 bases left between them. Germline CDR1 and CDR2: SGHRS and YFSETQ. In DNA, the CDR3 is TGCGCCAGCAGCTCCGGGGAAAACTCCTACGAGCAGTACGTC. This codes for CASSSGENSYEQYV.

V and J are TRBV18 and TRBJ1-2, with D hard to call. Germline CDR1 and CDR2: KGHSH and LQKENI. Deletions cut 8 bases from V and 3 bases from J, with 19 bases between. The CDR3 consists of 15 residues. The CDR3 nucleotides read TGTGCCAGCACTAGTTATGGGGAGGATGACTATGGCTACACCTTC. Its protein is CASTSYGEDDYGYTF.

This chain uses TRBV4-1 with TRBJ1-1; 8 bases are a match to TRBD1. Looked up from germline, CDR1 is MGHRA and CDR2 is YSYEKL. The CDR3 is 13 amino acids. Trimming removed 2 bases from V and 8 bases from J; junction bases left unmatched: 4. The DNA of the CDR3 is TGCGCCAGCAGCCAACCTTGGGACAGGGAAGCTTTCTTT. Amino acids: CASSQPWDREAFF.

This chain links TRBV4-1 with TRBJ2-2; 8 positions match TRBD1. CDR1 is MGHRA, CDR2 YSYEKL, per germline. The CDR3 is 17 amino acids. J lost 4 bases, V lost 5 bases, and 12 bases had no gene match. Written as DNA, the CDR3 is TGCGCCAGCAGCTCCCGGGGACAGGCGGATAGCACCGGGGAGCTGTTTTTT. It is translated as CASSSRGQADSTGELFF.

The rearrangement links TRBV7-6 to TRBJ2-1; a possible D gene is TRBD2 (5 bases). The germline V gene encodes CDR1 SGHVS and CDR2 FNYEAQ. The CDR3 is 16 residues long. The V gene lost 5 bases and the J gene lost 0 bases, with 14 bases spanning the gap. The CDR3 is CASSLLDRGSYNEQFF. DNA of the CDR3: TGTGCCAGCAGCCTCCTGGACCGGGGCTCCTACAATGAGCAGTTCTTC.

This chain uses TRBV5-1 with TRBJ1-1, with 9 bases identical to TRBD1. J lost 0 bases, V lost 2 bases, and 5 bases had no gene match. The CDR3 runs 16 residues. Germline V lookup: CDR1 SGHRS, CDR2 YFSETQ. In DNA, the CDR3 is TGCGCCAGCAGCTTAAATACAGGGGGCTTGAACACTGAAGCTTTCTTT. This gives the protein CASSLNTGGLNTEAFF.

Here the CDR3 reads CASSQDRTLNTGELFF. In DNA form, the CDR3 reads TGCGCCAGCAGCCAAGATCGTACTTTGAACACCGGGGAGCTGTTTTTT. The chain couples TRBV4-1 to TRBJ2-2; D not resolved. Trimming left V 0 bases short and J 1 base short, with 9 bases between. The CDR3 is made up of 16 amino acids. Germline V gives CDR1 MGHRA, CDR2 YSYEKL.

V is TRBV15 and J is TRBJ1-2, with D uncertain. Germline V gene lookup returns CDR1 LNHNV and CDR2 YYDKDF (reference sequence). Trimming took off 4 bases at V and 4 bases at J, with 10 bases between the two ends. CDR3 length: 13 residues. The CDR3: CATSTQAIYGYTF. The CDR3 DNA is TGTGCCACCAGCACCCAGGCCATCTATGGCTACACCTTC.

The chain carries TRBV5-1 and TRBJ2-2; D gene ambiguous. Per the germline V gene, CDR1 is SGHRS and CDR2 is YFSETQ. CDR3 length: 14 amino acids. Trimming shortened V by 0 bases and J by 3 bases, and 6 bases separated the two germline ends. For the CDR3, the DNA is TGCGCCAGCAGCTTGGTGCCGGACACCGGGGAGCTGTTTTTT. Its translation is CASSLVPDTGELFF.